This T cell receptor beta chain is from a study of shared clonotypes between healthy human individuals. Overall study findings and caveats: Unshared clonotypes carried lower generation probabilities than those common to all four donors.

Germline-derived CDR1 and CDR2 are SGHTA and FQGTGA. This CDR3 has 15 residues. This table comes from immunoSEQ multiplex PCR, and its TCRdb copy is limited to in-frame clones, with some not included. The table shows about 2.4 million clones, with approximately 93% occurring only once. With regard to this clone: Its cognate antigen is unknown. One end of the junction varies from germline; a read error may be responsible. Other DNA sequences from this sample encode an identical CDR3 as well.

This TCR was sampled from a man in his late teens or twenties in good health. Some clones in this sample may be carry-over from other donors' samples. The chain joins TRBV7-3 to TRBJ2-3; TRBD2 aligns across 9 bases. What was sequenced was naive CD4+ T cells from PBMCs. Subset reported: CD45RA+ positively selected. The CDR3 protein is CASSLTRTSADTQYF. The CDR3 nucleotides read TGCGCCAGCAGCTTGACCCGGACTAGCGCAGATACGCAGTATTTT.